One sample yielded the 28 T cell receptor beta chains listed below, sequenced in a study of cytomegalovirus exposure and HLA in healthy donors. The PCR had 60 Vbeta and 13 Jbeta primers. Using immunoSEQ multiplex PCR, the repertoire was profiled, and TCRdb retains in-frame clones only, with some absent. Found here are 100,000 to 120,000 clones, 75% to 85% of them singletons; the top ten hold 5% to 6.5%. The sequenced material came from PBMCs. The origin of the receptors is a man aged 18 to 29 in good health and CMV-seronegative.

The chain uses TRBV7-6 and TRBJ2-1, with TRBD2 matching over 9 bases. The CDR3 totals 15 residues. CDR1 and CDR2 from the germline V gene are SGHVS and FNYEAQ. The trim removed 7 bases at V and 8 bases at J, leaving 12 bases unmatched. DNA for the CDR3: TGTGCCAGCACCCTGGTGCTAGCGGGACCCCATGAGCAGTTCTTC. It encodes CASTLVLAGPHEQFF.

The rearrangement links TRBV6-6 to TRBJ2-3, with TRBD2 identical over 8 bases. Per germline, CDR1 MNHNY and CDR2 SVGAGI (reference sequence). The CDR3 has 15 amino acids. V gave up 6 bases and J gave up 3 bases; unmatched junction bases: 8. The CDR3 region has the DNA TGTGCCAGCAGGGGCATTGCTAGCGGGACAGATACGCAGTATTTT. Protein: CASRGIASGTDTQYF.

With respect to this clone: A junction boundary mismatches the germline segment, possibly from a read error. This chain joins TRBV7-9 and TRBJ1-2, with D hard to call. CDR1 is SEHNR, CDR2 FQNEAQ, per germline (reference sequence). The CDR3 runs 16 residues. CDR3 region: CSSSLFRVATNYGYTF. In DNA form, the CDR3 reads TGTTCCAGCAGCTTATTTCGGGTGGCCACTAACTATGGCTACACCTTC.

This clone was detected only a few times. A read error may produce the germline difference seen at one junction end. The chain couples TRBV6-1 to TRBJ1-1, with a tentative D call TRBD1 (5 bases). Per the germline V gene, CDR1 is MNHNS and CDR2 is SASEGT. The CDR3 has 12 amino acids. The CDR3 nucleotides read TGTGCCAGCAGCCCCAGGGAGGCTTCTAGGGACTTT. Residues: CASSPREASRDF.

CDR3 loop: CASSLGQGAWGYTF. DNA for the CDR3: TGTGCCAGCAGCCTTGGACAGGGGGCGTGGGGCTACACCTTC. J is TRBJ1-2 and V is TRBV7-9; 11 bases are a match to TRBD1. CDR1 and CDR2 from the germline V gene are SEHNR and FQNEAQ (reference sequence). The J segment lost 8 bases and the V segment lost 5 bases, leaving 7 bases of the junction unmatched. The CDR3 has 14 amino acids.

The chain has TRBV7-3 and TRBJ2-3, with D uncertain. CDR1 is SGHTA, CDR2 FQGTGA, per germline. The CDR3 is 15 amino acids. With 5 bases removed from V and 0 bases from J, the gap between germline ends came to 12 bases. The CDR3 bases are TGTGCCAGCAGCGACTTACCGGTTAGCACAGATACGCAGTATTTT. It specifies CASSDLPVSTDTQYF.

The chain joins TRBV10-3 to TRBJ2-2; D gene ambiguous. V lost 5 bases and J lost 7, with 11 bases in between. Germline V gives CDR1 ENHRY, CDR2 SYGVKD. The CDR3 is 13 residues long. The CDR3 DNA is TGTGCCATCAGTCCCAGCGATGTCGGGGAGCTGTTTTTT. This gives the protein CAISPSDVGELFF.

The chain links TRBV7-2 to TRBJ1-3; tentatively, D is TRBD1 (5 bases). The length of the CDR3 is 15 residues. In germline, CDR1 is SGHTA, CDR2 FQGNSA. Trimming removed 2 bases from V and 4 bases from J, with 12 bases in between. The CDR3 DNA sequence: TGTGCCAGCAGCTTATCCGGGGGTGGGGGAAACACCATATATTTT. It encodes CASSLSGGGGNTIYF.

The rearrangement links TRBV6-6 to TRBJ1-1; 7 bases agree with TRBD1. This CDR3 region has 15 residues. Germline lookup yields CDR1 MNHNY and CDR2 SVGAGI (reference sequence). V lost 2 bases to trimming and J lost 2 bases; unmatched junction nucleotides: 5. CDR3 amino acids: CASSYPGTVNTEAFF. The DNA for the CDR3 is TGTGCCAGCAGTTACCCCGGGACAGTAAACACTGAAGCTTTCTTT.

The rearrangement joins TRBV9 to TRBJ2-7; 8 positions agree with TRBD1. The V gene end was trimmed by 3 bases and the J gene end by 7 bases; junction bases not matched to a gene: 6. Germline CDR1 SGDLS, CDR2 YYNGEE. The CDR3 length is 13 residues. The CDR3 region is CASSAGQGREQYF. CDR3 DNA sequence: TGTGCCAGCAGCGCCGGACAGGGCAGGGAGCAGTACTTC.

The gene calls are TRBV5-4 and TRBJ2-3, with D possibly TRBD1 on 5 matching bases. This CDR3 is 14 amino acids long. V gave up 4 bases and J gave up 2 bases, with 11 bases separating them. Germline-derived CDR1 and CDR2 are SGHNT and YYREEE (reference sequence). In DNA form, the CDR3 reads TGTGCCAGCAGCGTCGCAGGGATCACAGATACGCAGTATTTT. It is translated as CASSVAGITDTQYF.

J is TRBJ1-1 and V is TRBV7-2, with D uncertain. Germline V CDR1 and CDR2: SGHTA, FQGNSA. The CDR3 length is 14 residues. V gave up 3 bases and J gave up 4 bases, with 12 bases separating them. The CDR3 coding sequence is TGTGCCAGCAGCTTGGAGGGCTGGAGCACTGAAGCTTTCTTT. The encoded protein is CASSLEGWSTEAFF.

The rearrangement uses TRBV19 and TRBJ1-1, with a weak D call TRBD1 (6 bases). The CDR3 contains 13 residues. The germline CDR1 and CDR2 sequences are LNHDA and SQIVND (reference sequence). V was clipped by 8 bases and J by 0 bases, with 10 bases between them. This CDR3 is CASFGQMNTEAFF. For the CDR3, the DNA is TGTGCCAGTTTCGGACAGATGAACACTGAAGCTTTCTTT.

V gene TRBV4-3 combines with J gene TRBJ1-3; D remains unclear. Germline V CDR1 and CDR2: LGHNA, YSLEER. There are 15 residues in the CDR3. V lost 0 bases, J lost 0 bases, and 6 bases lay in between. As DNA, the CDR3 is TGCGCCAGCAGCCAAGATCGGAGCTCTGGAAACACCATATATTTT. Translation gives CASSQDRSSGNTIYF.

CDR3 protein: CASSLLGTGLYNEQFF. CDR3 bases: TGTGCCAGCAGTTTATTGGGGACAGGGCTATACAATGAGCAGTTCTTC. J is TRBJ2-1 and V is TRBV28; 9 positions match TRBD1. From germline, CDR1 is MDHEN and CDR2 SYDVKM. This CDR3 has 16 residues. V lost 1 base to trimming and J lost 4 bases; unmatched junction nucleotides: 5. The variable domain in full, with the rest retrieved from reference TRBV28 and TRBJ2-1, is DVKVTQSSRYLVKRTGEKVFLECVQDMDHENMFWYRQDPGLGLRLIYFSYDVKMKEKGDIPEGYSVSREKKERFSLILESASTNQTSMYLCASSLLGTGLYNEQFFGPGTRLTVL.

V is TRBV6-1 and J is TRBJ1-3; D is unresolved. CDR3 length: 12 residues. Trimming took off 5 bases at V and 4 bases at J, with 6 bases between the two ends. CDR1 MNHNS and CDR2 SASEGT come from the germline V gene. CDR3 nucleotide sequence: TGTGCCAGCAGTCTCTCCGGAAACACCATATATTTT. Encoded protein: CASSLSGNTIYF.

This rearrangement joins TRBV4-1 to TRBJ2-1, with D possibly TRBD1 on 5 matching bases. In germline, CDR1 is MGHRA, CDR2 YSYEKL. This CDR3 has 17 residues. Trimming stripped 1 base from V and 0 bases from J, with 13 bases between. In DNA, the CDR3 is TGCGCCAGCAGCCAAGTGCAGGGTATAGGCTCCTACAATGAGCAGTTCTTC. Translating it yields CASSQVQGIGSYNEQFF.

The CDR3 sequence is CASSSIPQNYEQYF. The CDR3 nucleotides are TGTGCCAGCAGCTCGATCCCGCAGAACTACGAGCAGTACTTC. This rearrangement joins TRBV7-9 to TRBJ2-7; no clear D gene. Germline V gene data show CDR1 as SEHNR and CDR2 as FQNEAQ (reference sequence). V shed 4 bases and J shed 3 bases, with 13 bases lying between them. The CDR3 contains 14 residues.

This clone has a single count. The chain has TRBV29-1 and TRBJ2-2; 7 nucleotides align to TRBD2. Trimming cost V 4 bases and J 4 bases; bases outside gene matches: 12. The CDR3 covers 16 residues. Germline assignment: CDR1 SQVTM and CDR2 ANQGSEA. The CDR3: CSVGGGVRVGTGELFF. In DNA form, the CDR3 reads TGCAGCGTTGGGGGAGGGGTAAGAGTCGGCACCGGGGAGCTGTTTTTT.

This clone showed up just a few times. The chain uses TRBV6-5 and TRBJ1-2; 11 nucleotides line up with TRBD1. The germline CDR1 and CDR2 sequences are MNHEY and SVGAGI. The CDR3 spans 13 residues. Trimming removed 7 bases from V and 5 bases from J; junction bases left unmatched: 3. CDR3 nucleotides: TGTGCCAGCAACCGGGACAGGGGGTATGGCTACACCTTC. Amino acid sequence: CASNRDRGYGYTF.

This clone appeared a single time. The V call is TRBV6-5, the J call TRBJ1-1; a weak D match, TRBD1 (5 bases). CDR1 is MNHEY, CDR2 SVGAGI, per germline. The length of the CDR3 is 15 residues. V was pared by 11 bases and J by 2 bases, with 21 bases between. As DNA, the CDR3 is TGTGCCTCCCGGATTCCGAATGGGGCAAACACTGAAGCTTTCTTT. This codes for CASRIPNGANTEAFF.

The chain couples TRBV4-3 to TRBJ2-7, with D possibly matching TRBD2 (6 bases). This CDR3 comprises 16 residues. Trimming pared 0 bases from V and 3 bases from J, leaving 15 bases between. Germline loops: CDR1 LGHNA, CDR2 YSLEER. CDR3 nucleotides: TGCGCCAGCAGCCAAGATTCGGGAGCGGTTCTCTACGAGCAGTACTTC. It codes for CASSQDSGAVLYEQYF.

The V gene is TRBV6-6, the J gene TRBJ1-2; D remains ambiguous. CDR3 length: 13 amino acids. Germline CDR1 is MNHNY and CDR2 is SVGAGI (reference sequence). V dropped 6 bases and J dropped 4 bases, with 12 bases sitting between them. The chain's CDR3 is CASSPRGFYGYTF. CDR3 DNA: TGTGCCAGCAGCCCCCGGGGATTCTATGGCTACACCTTC.

The V gene is TRBV7-9, the J gene TRBJ1-4; 9 bases are a match to TRBD1. Germline CDR1 is SEHNR and CDR2 is FQNEAQ (reference sequence). CDR3 length: 15 amino acids. After removal of 2 bases from V and 7 bases from J, the junction contained 5 bases not matched to a gene. CDR3 in amino acids: CASSLPPGQGEKLFF. DNA of the CDR3: TGTGCCAGCAGCTTACCGCCGGGACAGGGTGAAAAACTGTTTTTT.

The chain uses TRBV30 and TRBJ1-1, with D perhaps TRBD1 (6 bases). The CDR3 has 12 residues. Germline V lookup: CDR1 GTSNPN, CDR2 SVGIG (reference sequence). CDR3 DNA: TGTGCGATCAGGGGTATGAACACTGAAGCTTTCTTT. Translated, it gives CAIRGMNTEAFF.

To note about this clone: A junction end diverges from the germline sequence, so it may reflect a read error. This rearrangement joins TRBV7-9 to TRBJ2-5; maybe TRBD1 (5 bases). The CDR3 runs to 13 residues. Germline V lookup: CDR1 SEHNR, CDR2 FQNEAQ (reference sequence). Here the CDR3 reads CSSLGQYQETQYF. CDR3 DNA: TGTTCCAGCTTGGGGCAGTACCAAGAGACCCAGTACTTC.

This chain connects TRBV27 to TRBJ1-2, with a tentative D call TRBD1 (5 bases). The CDR3 length is 15 residues. Trimming removed 5 bases at V and 4 bases at J, with 17 bases between. The germline gives CDR1 MNHEY, CDR2 SMNVEV (reference sequence). The CDR3 DNA sequence: TGTGCCAGCAGTCCGACCTCCGACAGTGGCTATGGCTACACCTTC. It translates to CASSPTSDSGYGYTF.

V gene TRBV19 combines with J gene TRBJ1-2; D may be TRBD1 (6 bases). Trimming shortened V by 3 bases and J by 3 bases, and 11 bases separated the two germline ends. This CDR3 region has 14 residues. CDR1 is LNHDA, CDR2 SQIVND, per germline (reference sequence). Written as DNA, the CDR3 is TGTGCCAGTAGTATGAGGGGGGGCCACTATGGCTACACCTTC. Translated: CASSMRGGHYGYTF.